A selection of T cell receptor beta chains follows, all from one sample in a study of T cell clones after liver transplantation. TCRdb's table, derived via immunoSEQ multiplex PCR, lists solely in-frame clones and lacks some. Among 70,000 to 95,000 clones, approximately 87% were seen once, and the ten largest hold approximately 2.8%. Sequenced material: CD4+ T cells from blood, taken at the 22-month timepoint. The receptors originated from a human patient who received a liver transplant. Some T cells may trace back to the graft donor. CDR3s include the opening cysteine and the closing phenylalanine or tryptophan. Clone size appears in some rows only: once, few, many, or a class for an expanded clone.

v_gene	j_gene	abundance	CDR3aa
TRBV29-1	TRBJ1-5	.	CSVGQHSNQPQHF
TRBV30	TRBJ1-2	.	CAWSSRGSLINYGYTF
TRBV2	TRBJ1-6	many	CASSRQGGTNSPLHF
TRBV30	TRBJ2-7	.	CAWKGDRKYEQYF
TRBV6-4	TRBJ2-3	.	CASRRGSETDTQYF
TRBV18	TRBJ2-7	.	CASSPGGKGSYEQYF
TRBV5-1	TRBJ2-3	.	CASSAGRGTTDTQYF
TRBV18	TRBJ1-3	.	CASSPTSGNTIYF
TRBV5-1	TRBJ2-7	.	CASSTADRVSYEQYF
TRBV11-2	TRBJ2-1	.	CASSLHLHEQFF
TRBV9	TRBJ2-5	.	CASSVAAQETQYF
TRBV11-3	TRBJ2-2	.	CASSLERRGGTGELFF
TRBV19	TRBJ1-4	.	CASTLGGTGNEKLFF
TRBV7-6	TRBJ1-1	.	CASTPGPENTEAFF
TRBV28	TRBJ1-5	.	CASDRTNQPQHF
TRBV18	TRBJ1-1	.	CASSSTENTEAFF
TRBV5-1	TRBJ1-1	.	CASSLRPGDTEAFF
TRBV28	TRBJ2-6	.	CASSTSSGANVLTF
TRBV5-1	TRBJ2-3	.	CASSSVPLSGSGTDTQYF
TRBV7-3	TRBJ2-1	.	CASSGRSAQSYNEQFF
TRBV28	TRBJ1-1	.	CASTFKLGPLNTEAFF
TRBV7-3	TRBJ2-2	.	CASSPDAPNTGELFF
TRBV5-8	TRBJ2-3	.	CASSLYFAGADTQYF
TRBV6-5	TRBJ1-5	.	CASSTQQGQPQHF
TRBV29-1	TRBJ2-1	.	CSVGRGGNEQFF
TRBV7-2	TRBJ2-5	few	CASSLGPQQGGQETQYF
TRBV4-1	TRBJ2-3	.	CASSQEPGVGTDTQYF
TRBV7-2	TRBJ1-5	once	CASSLSRGGNQPQHF
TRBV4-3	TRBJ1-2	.	CASGTGAGYGYTF
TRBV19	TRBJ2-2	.	CASTKGDGFTGELFF
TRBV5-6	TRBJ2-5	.	CASSLSLDQETQYF
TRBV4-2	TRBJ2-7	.	CASSQMLAGGRSYEQYF
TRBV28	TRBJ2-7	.	CASTVLYEQYF
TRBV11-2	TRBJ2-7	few	CASRYSGLFYEQYF
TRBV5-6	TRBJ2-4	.	CASSWKVAKNIQYF
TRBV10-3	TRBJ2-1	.	CAISESGRGADNEQFF
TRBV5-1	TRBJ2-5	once	CASSLAPSGGRETQYF
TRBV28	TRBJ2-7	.	CASSFASYYEQYF
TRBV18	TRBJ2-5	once	CASSPPNGETQYF
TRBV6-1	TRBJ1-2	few	CASSEVGGRGGYTF